These 27 T cell receptor beta chains originate from one sample sequenced in a study of monozygotic twins with inflammatory bowel disease. For each CDR3 protein, TCRdb gives one entry from its re-call of the 5' RACE reads, without DNA. The sample table sets out approximately 120,000 distinct CDR3 sequences. Sequencing used blood. The receptor source for this set is a human donor with ulcerative colitis or Crohn's disease, or a healthy co-twin of an affected twin (not recorded which).

The chain joins TRBV20-1 to TRBJ2-7; absent DNA, TCRdb's TRBD2 call cannot be checked. Looked up from germline, CDR1 is DFQATT and CDR2 is SNEGSKA (reference sequence). The CDR3 has 15 residues. This chain's CDR3 is CSAKTPSGGSYEQYF.

The chain employs TRBV20-1 and TRBJ1-2; TCRdb returns TRBD1, unconfirmable since there is no DNA. Germline CDR1 is DFQATT and CDR2 is SNEGSKA (reference sequence). The CDR3 contains 13 residues. The CDR3 loop is CSVVARGGFGYTF.

The chain recombines TRBV24-1 with TRBJ2-5; there is no DNA to check the TCRdb D call of TRBD1. Germline assignment: CDR1 KGHDR and CDR2 SFDVKD. The CDR3 has 15 residues. CDR3 in amino acids: CATSDFDRGQETQHF.

V gene TRBV7-2 combines with J gene TRBJ1-1; absent DNA, TCRdb's TRBD1 call cannot be checked. The CDR3 loop spans 14 amino acids. Germline values: CDR1 SGHTA, CDR2 FQGNSA. This CDR3 reads CASSLWGQNTEAFF. The full variable domain, in which reference TRBV7-2 and TRBJ1-1 provide the parts outside the CDR3, is GAGVSQSPSNKVTEKGKDVELRCDPISGHTALYWYRQSLGQGLEFLIYFQGNSAPDKSGLPSDRFSAERTGGSVSTLTIQRTQQEDSAVYLCASSLWGQNTEAFFGQGTRLTVV.

V and J are TRBV12-3 or TRBV12-4 and TRBJ1-5. This CDR3 contains 15 residues. The CDR3 is CASSPPGRENQPQHF.

The gene calls are TRBV7-9 and TRBJ1-2. This CDR3 is built from 13 residues. Germline V lookup: CDR1 SEHNR, CDR2 FQNEAQ (reference sequence). CDR3 sequence: CASSFTELYGYTF. Complete variable domain (other parts from reference TRBV7-9 and TRBJ1-2): DTGVSQNPRHKITKRGQNVTFRCDPISEHNRLYWYRQTLGQGPEFLTYFQNEAQLEKSRLLSDRFSAERPKGSFSTLEIQRTEQGDSAMYLCASSFTELYGYTFGSGTRLTVV.

The genes are TRBV2 and TRBJ2-7; TCRdb's D call of TRBD1 is untestable without DNA. Per the germline V gene, CDR1 is SNHLY and CDR2 is FYNNEI. The CDR3 is 15 amino acids. CDR3: CASTKDRETPNEQYF.

The rearrangement links TRBV20-1 to TRBJ2-3; TCRdb designates TRBD1, a call that cannot be tested without DNA. The CDR3 extends over 15 amino acids. The V gene's germline CDR1 is DFQATT and CDR2 SNEGSKA (reference sequence). The CDR3 protein is CSATGTGTTTDTQYF.

The J gene is TRBJ2-1, the V gene TRBV11-3; TCRdb returns TRBD1, unconfirmable since there is no DNA. The CDR3 spans 15 residues. Per the germline V gene, CDR1 is SGHNT and CDR2 is YENEEA. This CDR3 reads CASSLGVARGPVKFF. The full variable domain, in which reference TRBV11-3 and TRBJ2-1 provide the parts outside the CDR3, is EAGVVQSPRYKIIEKKQPVAFWCNPISGHNTLYWYLQNLGQGPELLIRYENEEAVDDSQLPKDRFSAERLKGVDSTLKIQPAELGDSAVYLCASSLGVARGPVKFFGPGTRLTVL.

The chain links TRBV7-2 to TRBJ2-6; absent DNA, TCRdb's TRBD1 call cannot be checked. The CDR3 has 13 amino acids. Germline-derived CDR1 and CDR2 are SGHTA and FQGNSA. CDR3 amino acids: CASSRGGANVLTF.

CDR3 region: CASSRLQGGDLYGYTF. The chain employs TRBV7-9 and TRBJ1-2; TCRdb lists TRBD1, though no DNA is available to test this call. The CDR3 sequence is 16 residues long. Germline CDR1 reads SEHNR; CDR2 reads FQNEAQ (reference sequence).

This chain uses TRBV12-3 or TRBV12-4 with TRBJ1-2; TCRdb picks TRBD1, but there is no DNA to check that call. The CDR3 has 11 amino acids. CDR3 sequence: CASSREYGYTF.

The rearrangement uses TRBV5-1 and TRBJ2-1; TCRdb designates TRBD1, a call that cannot be tested without DNA. Per the germline V gene, CDR1 is SGHRS and CDR2 is YFSETQ. CDR3 size: 16 residues. Here the CDR3 reads CASSLGVGGAIDEQFF.

The rearrangement uses TRBV20-1 and TRBJ2-2; TCRdb indicates TRBD2, and absent DNA this call remains unverified. The germline V gene encodes CDR1 DFQATT and CDR2 SNEGSKA (reference sequence). The length of the CDR3 is 15 residues. CDR3 amino acids: CSASSSGTNTGELFF.

The chain recombines TRBV5-1 with TRBJ2-1. CDR1 is SGHRS and CDR2 is YFSETQ in the germline V gene. The CDR3 contains 15 residues. CDR3 region: CASSSAQKPYNEQFF.

The chain combines TRBV5-4 with TRBJ1-1; without DNA, the TCRdb call of TRBD1 cannot be checked. The CDR3 length is 15 residues. Germline CDR1 SGHNT, CDR2 YYREEE (reference sequence). The CDR3 sequence is CASSLAPGGNTEAFF. The full variable domain, with the rest looked up from reference TRBV5-4 and TRBJ1-1, is ETGVTQSPTHLIKTRGQQVTLRCSSQSGHNTVSWYQQALGQGPQFIFQYYREEENGRGNFPPRFSGLQFPNYSSELNVNALELDDSALYLCASSLAPGGNTEAFFGQGTRLTVV.

J is TRBJ2-7 and V is TRBV19; TCRdb lists TRBD1, though no DNA is available to test this call. The CDR3 totals 12 residues. Germline CDR1 reads LNHDA; CDR2 reads SQIVND (reference sequence). CDR3 loop: CASSNDRVEQYF.

The chain is built from TRBV11-2 and TRBJ1-1; checking the TCRdb D call of TRBD1 is not possible without DNA. The CDR3 runs 15 residues. CDR1 is SGHAT and CDR2 is FQNNGV in the germline V gene. CDR3 sequence: CASSSRTVWYTEAFF. The variable domain in full, with the rest retrieved from reference TRBV11-2 and TRBJ1-1, is EAGVAQSPRYKIIEKRQSVAFWCNPISGHATLYWYQQILGQGPKLLIQFQNNGVVDDSQLPKDRFSAERLKGVDSTLKIQPAKLEDSAVYLCASSSRTVWYTEAFFGQGTRLTVV.

V is TRBV5-1 and J is TRBJ1-4; the TRBD1 assignment by TCRdb is unverifiable without DNA. This CDR3 region has 14 residues. Germline V lookup: CDR1 SGHRS, CDR2 YFSETQ. The CDR3 here is CASRSDRGEEKLFF.

This chain joins TRBV28 and TRBJ2-3; TCRdb's D call of TRBD2 is untestable without DNA. CDR1 and CDR2 (germline): MDHEN, SYDVKM. The CDR3 sequence is 14 residues long. The CDR3 sequence: CASSQLPAPDTQYF.

The rearrangement links TRBV7-9 to TRBJ1-2; TCRdb gives TRBD1 as the D gene, but with no DNA this cannot be confirmed. In germline, CDR1 is SEHNR, CDR2 FQNEAQ (reference sequence). The CDR3 sequence is 16 residues long. CDR3 loop: CASSLVLGDFYYGYTF.

The genes are TRBV5-1 and TRBJ1-1; TCRdb returns TRBD1, unconfirmable since there is no DNA. In germline, CDR1 is SGHRS, CDR2 YFSETQ. The CDR3 is 17 residues long. CDR3 protein: CASSLTRVGISNTEAFF.

The chain links TRBV4-3 to TRBJ2-3; TCRdb gives TRBD2 as the D gene, but with no DNA this cannot be confirmed. The CDR3 sequence is 16 residues long. The germline gives CDR1 LGHNA, CDR2 YSLEER. The CDR3 protein is CASSQELAGGADTQYF.

CDR3 loop: CSAKTSGRVDEQFF. The chain has TRBV20-1 and TRBJ2-1; without DNA, the TCRdb call of TRBD2 cannot be checked. CDR3 length: 14 residues. Germline CDR1 reads DFQATT; CDR2 reads SNEGSKA (reference sequence).

The gene calls are TRBV19 and TRBJ1-6; TCRdb returns TRBD1, unconfirmable since there is no DNA. Per the germline V gene, CDR1 is LNHDA and CDR2 is SQIVND (reference sequence). The CDR3 loop spans 15 amino acids. The CDR3 protein is CASSGWTGDNSPLHF.

This rearrangement joins TRBV7-2 to TRBJ2-2; TCRdb proposes TRBD1, but this gene call is untestable without DNA. Germline CDR1 is SGHTA and CDR2 is FQGNSA. This CDR3 has 17 amino acids. This CDR3 is CASSLSVDRARTGELFF.

The V call is TRBV20-1, the J call TRBJ2-1; as DNA is missing, the TRBD2 call by TCRdb cannot be tested. Germline loops: CDR1 DFQATT, CDR2 SNEGSKA (reference sequence). The CDR3 is 15 residues long. The CDR3 sequence: CSARDPAEGHNEQFF.